The next 7 T cell receptor beta chains were all read from a single sample in a study of cytomegalovirus exposure and HLA in healthy donors. A multiplex PCR was run with 60 Vbeta primers and 13 Jbeta primers. The protocol was immunoSEQ multiplex PCR, while the TCRdb copy is restricted to in-frame clones and leaves out a portion. Of about 90,000 clones listed, approximately 66% are singletons. The sequencing sample was made of PBMCs. Receptors were obtained from a man aged 25-40 years in good health and CMV-seronegative.

This clone has a handful of counts. The chain carries TRBV5-1 and TRBJ1-4, with D tentatively TRBD1 (5 bases). With 3 bases removed from V and 4 bases from J, the gap between germline ends came to 16 bases. Per the germline V gene, CDR1 is SGHRS and CDR2 is YFSETQ. The CDR3 contains 16 residues. The CDR3 protein is CASSSLGGVVNEKLFF. CDR3 nucleotides: TGCGCCAGCAGCTCCCTCGGAGGGGTGGTTAATGAAAAACTGTTTTTT.

The chain links TRBV18 to TRBJ1-3; 8 bases align to TRBD1. The CDR3 consists of 14 residues. The V gene's germline CDR1 is KGHSH and CDR2 LQKENI. The trim removed 6 bases at V and 4 bases at J, leaving 5 bases unmatched. Here the CDR3 reads CASSPRGLGNTIYF. The CDR3 DNA reads TGTGCCAGCTCCCCCAGGGGGCTCGGAAACACCATATATTTT. The full variable domain, its missing parts supplied by reference TRBV18 and TRBJ1-3, is NAGVMQNPRHLVRRRGQEARLRCSPMKGHSHVYWYRQLPEEGLKFMVYLQKENIIDESGMPKERFSAEFPKEGPSILRIQQVVRGDSAAYFCASSPRGLGNTIYFGEGSWLTVV.

V usage is TRBV18 and J usage is TRBJ2-1; possibly TRBD2 for D (5 bases). V was clipped by 4 bases and J by 5 bases, with 15 bases between them. CDR3 size: 15 residues. CDR1 KGHSH and CDR2 LQKENI come from the germline V gene. CDR3 loop: CASSQSRRDNNEQFF. The CDR3 DNA reads TGTGCCAGCTCACAGTCGAGACGGGATAACAATGAGCAGTTCTTC.

The rearrangement joins TRBV5-1 to TRBJ2-5, with 9 bases fitting TRBD2. Germline V gene sequence: CDR1 SGHRS, CDR2 YFSETQ. CDR3 length: 18 residues. J lost 1 base, V lost 4 bases, and 14 bases had no gene match. CDR3 loop: CASSRAPLTSGSQETQYF. CDR3 DNA sequence: TGCGCCAGCAGCCGAGCCCCCTTGACTAGCGGATCCCAAGAGACCCAGTACTTC.

This chain joins TRBV7-8 and TRBJ1-2; D is unresolved. V gave up 5 bases and J gave up 4 bases, with 17 bases separating them. The CDR3 runs 15 residues. In germline, CDR1 is SGHVS, CDR2 FQNEAQ. The CDR3 reads CASSPSDAASYGYTF. The CDR3 DNA follows: TGTGCCAGCAGCCCCTCAGACGCTGCTAGCTATGGCTACACCTTC.

The chain combines TRBV7-2 with TRBJ1-1; D is uncertain. There are 14 residues in the CDR3. V was shortened by 3 bases and J by 4 bases, with 12 bases between the two germline ends. CDR1 SGHTA and CDR2 FQGNSA come from the germline V gene. CDR3 residues: CASSFQNRGTEAFF. In nucleotides, the CDR3 is TGTGCCAGCAGCTTTCAAAATCGGGGCACTGAAGCTTTCTTT. The variable domain in full, with the rest retrieved from reference TRBV7-2 and TRBJ1-1, is GAGVSQSPSNKVTEKGKDVELRCDPISGHTALYWYRQSLGQGLEFLIYFQGNSAPDKSGLPSDRFSAERTGGSVSTLTIQRTQQEDSAVYLCASSFQNRGTEAFFGQGTRLTVV.

V usage is TRBV5-1 and J usage is TRBJ1-2, with 9 bases matching TRBD1. This CDR3 is built from 16 residues. Germline lookup yields CDR1 SGHRS and CDR2 YFSETQ. Trimming took 2 bases from V and 8 from J; bases not matched to a gene: 13. CDR3 protein: CASSFDPGQGSPGYTF. The DNA for the CDR3 is TGCGCCAGCAGCTTCGACCCGGGACAGGGCTCTCCGGGCTACACCTTC.